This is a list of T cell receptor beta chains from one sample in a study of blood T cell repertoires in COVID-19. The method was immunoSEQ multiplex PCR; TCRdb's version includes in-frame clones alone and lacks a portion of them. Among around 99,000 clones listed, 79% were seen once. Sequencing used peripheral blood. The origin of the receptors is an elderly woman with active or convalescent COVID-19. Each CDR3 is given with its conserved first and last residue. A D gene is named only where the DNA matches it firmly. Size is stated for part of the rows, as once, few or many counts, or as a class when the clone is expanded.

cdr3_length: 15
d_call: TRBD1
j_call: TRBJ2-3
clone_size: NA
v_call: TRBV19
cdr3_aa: CASSPGTGPTDTQYF
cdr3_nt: TGTGCCAGTAGTCCTGGGACAGGGCCCACAGATACGCAGTATTTT

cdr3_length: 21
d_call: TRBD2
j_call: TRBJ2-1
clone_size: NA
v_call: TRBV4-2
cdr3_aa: CASSQRLGAPSGSVPVNEQFF
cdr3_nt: TGTGCCAGCAGCCAACGTCTTGGCGCGCCTAGCGGGAGTGTCCCTGTCAATGAGCAGTTCTTC

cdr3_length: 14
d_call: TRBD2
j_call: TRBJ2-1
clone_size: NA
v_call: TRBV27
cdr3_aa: CASSLLAGAREQFF
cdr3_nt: TGTGCCAGCAGTTTATTAGCGGGAGCCCGTGAGCAGTTCTTC

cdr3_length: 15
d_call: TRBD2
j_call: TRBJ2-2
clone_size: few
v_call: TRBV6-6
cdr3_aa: CASSSTSGTTGELFF
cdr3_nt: TGTGCCAGCAGCTCCACTAGCGGGACCACCGGGGAGCTGTTTTTT

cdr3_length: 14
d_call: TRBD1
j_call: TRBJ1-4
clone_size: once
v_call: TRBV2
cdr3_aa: CASSADRLNEKLFF
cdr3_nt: TGTGCCAGCAGTGCGGACAGGCTGAATGAAAAACTGTTTTTT

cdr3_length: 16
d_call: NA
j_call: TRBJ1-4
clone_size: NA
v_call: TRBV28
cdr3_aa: CASRGSTPTTNEKLFF
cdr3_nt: TGTGCCAGCAGAGGGAGTACCCCTACAACTAATGAAAAACTGTTTTTT

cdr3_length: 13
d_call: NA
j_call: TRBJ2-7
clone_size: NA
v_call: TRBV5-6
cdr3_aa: CASSLTGTYEQYF
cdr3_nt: TGTGCCAGCAGCTTGACGGGGACCTACGAGCAGTACTTC

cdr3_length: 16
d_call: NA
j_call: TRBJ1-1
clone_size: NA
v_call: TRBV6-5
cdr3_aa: CASSYSFSTLNTEAFF
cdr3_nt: TGTGCCAGCAGTTACTCTTTCAGTACACTGAACACTGAAGCTTTCTTT

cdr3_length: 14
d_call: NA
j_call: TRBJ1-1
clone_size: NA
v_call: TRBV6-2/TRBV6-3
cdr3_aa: CASSYTYPNTEAFF
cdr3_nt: TGTGCCAGCAGTTACACCTACCCGAACACTGAAGCTTTCTTT

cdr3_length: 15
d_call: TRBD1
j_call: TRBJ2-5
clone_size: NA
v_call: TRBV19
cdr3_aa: CASSVDRGSRETQYF
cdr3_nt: TGTGCCAGTAGTGTCGACAGGGGGTCGAGAGAGACCCAGTACTTC

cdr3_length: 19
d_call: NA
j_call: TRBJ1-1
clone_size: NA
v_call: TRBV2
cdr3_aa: CASSEDTGSGDVENTEAFF
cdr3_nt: TGTGCCAGCAGTGAAGACACTGGATCGGGAGACGTCGAGAACACTGAAGCTTTCTTT

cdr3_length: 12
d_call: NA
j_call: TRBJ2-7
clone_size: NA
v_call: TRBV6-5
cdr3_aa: CASSSQGYEQYF
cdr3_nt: TGTGCCAGCAGTTCGCAGGGCTACGAGCAGTACTTC

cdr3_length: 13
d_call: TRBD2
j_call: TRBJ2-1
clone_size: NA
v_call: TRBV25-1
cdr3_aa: CASSGLADDEQFF
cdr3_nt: TGTGCCAGCTCGGGACTAGCGGACGATGAGCAGTTCTTC

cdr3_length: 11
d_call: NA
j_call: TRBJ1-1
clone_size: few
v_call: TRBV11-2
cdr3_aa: CASSLNTEAFF
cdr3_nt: TGTGCCAGCAGCCTAAACACTGAAGCTTTCTTT

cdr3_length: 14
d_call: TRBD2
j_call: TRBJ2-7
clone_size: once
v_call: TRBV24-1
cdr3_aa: CAGGGTRAYYEQYF
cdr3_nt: TGTGCCGGGGGAGGGACCCGTGCCTACTACGAGCAGTACTTC

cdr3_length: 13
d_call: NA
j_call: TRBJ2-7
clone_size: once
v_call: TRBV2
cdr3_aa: CASSEGPPYEQYF
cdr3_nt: TGTGCCAGCAGTGAAGGGCCACCCTACGAGCAGTACTTC

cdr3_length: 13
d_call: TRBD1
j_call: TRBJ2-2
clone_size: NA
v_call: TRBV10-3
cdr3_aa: CASRSGGTGELFF
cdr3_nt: TGTGCCTCGAGGTCAGGGGGTACCGGGGAGCTGTTTTTT

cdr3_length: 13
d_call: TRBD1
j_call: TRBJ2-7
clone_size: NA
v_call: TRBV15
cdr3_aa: CATSRDRTGEQYF
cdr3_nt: TGTGCCACCAGCAGAGACCGGACAGGAGAACAGTACTTC

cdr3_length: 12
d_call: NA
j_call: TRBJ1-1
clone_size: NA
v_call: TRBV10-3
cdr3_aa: CAISYGQRGAFF
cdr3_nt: TGTGCCATCAGCTATGGACAGAGGGGAGCTTTCTTT

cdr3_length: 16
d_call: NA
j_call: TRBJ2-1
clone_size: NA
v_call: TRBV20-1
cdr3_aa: CSASLVRVSSYNEQFF
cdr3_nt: TGCAGTGCTAGTCTCGTGCGGGTCAGCTCCTACAATGAGCAGTTCTTC

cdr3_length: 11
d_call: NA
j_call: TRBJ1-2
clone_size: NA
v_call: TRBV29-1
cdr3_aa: CKAQGFYGYTF
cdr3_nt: TGCAAGGCGCAGGGCTTCTATGGCTACACCTTC

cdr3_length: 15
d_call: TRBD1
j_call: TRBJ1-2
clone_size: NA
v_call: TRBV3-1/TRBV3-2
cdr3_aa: CASSQDPDRGEGYTF
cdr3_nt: TGTGCCAGCAGCCAAGATCCGGACAGGGGTGAGGGCTACACCTTC

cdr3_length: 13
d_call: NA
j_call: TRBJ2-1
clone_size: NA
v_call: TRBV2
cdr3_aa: CASSVDSGQEQFF
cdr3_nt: TGTGCCAGCAGTGTGGACTCGGGCCAAGAGCAGTTCTTC

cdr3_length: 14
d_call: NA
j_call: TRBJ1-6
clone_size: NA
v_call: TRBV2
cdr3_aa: CASSDRVGDSPLHF
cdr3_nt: TGTGCCAGCAGTGACAGGGTAGGGGATTCACCCCTCCACTTT

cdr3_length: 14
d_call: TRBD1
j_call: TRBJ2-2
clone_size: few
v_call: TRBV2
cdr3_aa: CASNRQGDTGELFF
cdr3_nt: TGTGCCAGCAACCGTCAGGGGGATACCGGGGAGCTGTTTTTT

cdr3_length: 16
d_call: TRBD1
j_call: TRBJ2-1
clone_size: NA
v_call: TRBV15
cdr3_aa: CATSSYRGESYNEQFF
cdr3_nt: TGTGCCACCAGCAGCTACAGGGGGGAATCCTACAATGAGCAGTTCTTC

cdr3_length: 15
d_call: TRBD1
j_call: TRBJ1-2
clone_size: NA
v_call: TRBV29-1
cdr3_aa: CSVEGGLQGVYGYTF
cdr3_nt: TGCAGCGTTGAAGGGGGGCTACAGGGGGTCTATGGCTACACCTTC

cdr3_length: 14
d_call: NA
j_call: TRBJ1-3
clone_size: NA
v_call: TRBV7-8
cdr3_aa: CASSLGESGNTIYF
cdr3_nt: TGTGCCAGCAGCTTAGGGGAGTCTGGAAACACCATATATTTT

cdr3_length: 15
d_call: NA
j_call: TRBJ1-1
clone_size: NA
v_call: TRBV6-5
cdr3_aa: CASSRLDRTNTEAFF
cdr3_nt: TGTGCCAGCAGCCGCCTGGACAGAACGAACACTGAAGCTTTCTTT

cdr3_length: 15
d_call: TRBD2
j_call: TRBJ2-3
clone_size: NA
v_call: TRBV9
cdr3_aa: CASSVDSGRSDTQYF
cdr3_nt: TGTGCCAGCAGCGTAGATAGCGGGAGATCAGATACGCAGTATTTT

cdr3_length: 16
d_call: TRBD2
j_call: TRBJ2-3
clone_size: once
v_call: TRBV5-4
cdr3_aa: CASSLRLAGGLDTQYF
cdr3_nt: TGTGCCAGCAGCTTACGACTAGCGGGAGGTTTAGATACGCAGTATTTT

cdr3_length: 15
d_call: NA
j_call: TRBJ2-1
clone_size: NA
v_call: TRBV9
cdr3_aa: CASSVTGTSYNEQFF
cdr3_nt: TGTGCCAGCAGCGTAACAGGGACCTCCTACAATGAGCAGTTCTTC

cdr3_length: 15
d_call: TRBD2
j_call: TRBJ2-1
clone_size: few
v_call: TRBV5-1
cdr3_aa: CASSLGGGSYGEQFF
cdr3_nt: TGCGCCAGCAGCCTGGGAGGCGGGAGTTATGGTGAGCAGTTCTTC

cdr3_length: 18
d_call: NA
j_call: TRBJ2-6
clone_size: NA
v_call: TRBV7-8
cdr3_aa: CASSLAMLTFSGANVLTF
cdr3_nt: TGTGCCAGCAGCTTAGCAATGCTGACTTTCTCTGGGGCCAACGTCCTGACTTTC

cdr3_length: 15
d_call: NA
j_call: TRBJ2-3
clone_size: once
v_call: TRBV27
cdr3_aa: CASSGHLASTDTQYF
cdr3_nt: TGTGCCAGCAGCGGACATCTGGCTAGCACAGATACGCAGTATTTT

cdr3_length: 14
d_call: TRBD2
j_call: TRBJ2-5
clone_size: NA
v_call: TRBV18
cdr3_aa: CASSTLRGGETQYF
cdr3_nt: TGTGCCAGCTCAACGCTCCGGGGGGGAGAGACCCAGTACTTC

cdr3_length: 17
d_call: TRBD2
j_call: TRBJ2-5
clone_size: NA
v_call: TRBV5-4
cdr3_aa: CASSLGSSGSTRETQYF
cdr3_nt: TGTGCCAGCAGCTTGGGTTCTAGCGGGAGTACGCGAGAGACCCAGTACTTC

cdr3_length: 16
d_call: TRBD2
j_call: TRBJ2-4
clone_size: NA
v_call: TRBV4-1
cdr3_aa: CASSQELAAAGSIQYF
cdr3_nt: TGCGCCAGCAGCCAAGAACTAGCGGCCGCCGGCAGCATTCAGTACTTC

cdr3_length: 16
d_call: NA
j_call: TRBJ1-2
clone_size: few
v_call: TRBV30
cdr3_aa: CAWSVRNRAGVGGYTF
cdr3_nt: TGTGCCTGGAGCGTGAGGAACAGGGCGGGGGTCGGTGGCTACACCTTC

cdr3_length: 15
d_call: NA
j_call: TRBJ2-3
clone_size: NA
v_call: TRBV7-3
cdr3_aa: CASSLTSASTDTQYF
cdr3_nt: TGTGCCAGCAGCTTAACGAGTGCTAGCACAGATACGCAGTATTTT

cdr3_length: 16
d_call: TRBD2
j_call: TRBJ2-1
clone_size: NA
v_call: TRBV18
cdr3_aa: CASSPLAGAVAPEQFF
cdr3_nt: TGTGCCAGCTCACCACTAGCGGGAGCCGTAGCACCCGAGCAGTTCTTC

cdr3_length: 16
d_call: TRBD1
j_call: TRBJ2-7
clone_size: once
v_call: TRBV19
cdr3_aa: CASSLRTGQSSYEQYF
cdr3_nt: TGTGCCAGTAGCCTTAGAACGGGACAGAGCTCCTACGAGCAGTACTTC